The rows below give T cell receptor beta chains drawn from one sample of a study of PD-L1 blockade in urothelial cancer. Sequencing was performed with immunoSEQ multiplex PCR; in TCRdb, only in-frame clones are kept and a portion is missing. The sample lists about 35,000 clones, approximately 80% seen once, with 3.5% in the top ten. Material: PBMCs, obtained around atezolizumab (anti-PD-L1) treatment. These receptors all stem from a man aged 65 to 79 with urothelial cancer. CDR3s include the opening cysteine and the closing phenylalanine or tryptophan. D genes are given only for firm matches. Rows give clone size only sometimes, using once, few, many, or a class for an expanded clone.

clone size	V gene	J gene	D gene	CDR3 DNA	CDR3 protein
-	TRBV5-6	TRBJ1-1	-	TGTGCCAGCAGCATTGATCGCGGCGGAGCTTTCTTT	CASSIDRGGAFF
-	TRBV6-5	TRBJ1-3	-	TGTGCCAGCACCCGTCGGGGTTGGAACACCATATATTTT	CASTRRGWNTIYF
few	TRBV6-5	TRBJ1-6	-	TGTGCCAGCAGTTCCCCCATCAGGGGCCGCAATTCACCCCTCCACTTT	CASSSPIRGRNSPLHF
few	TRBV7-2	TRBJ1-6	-	TGTGCCAGCAGCTCCTCCCGGGGGACACCCCTCCACTTT	CASSSSRGTPLHF
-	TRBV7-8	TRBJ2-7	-	TGTGCCAGCAGCTTAGTTACAGACGCCTACGAGCAGTACTTC	CASSLVTDAYEQYF
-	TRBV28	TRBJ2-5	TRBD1	TGTGCCAGCAGCCCACCGGGACAGGGGGTTTATTGGGAGACCCAGTACTTC	CASSPPGQGVYWETQYF
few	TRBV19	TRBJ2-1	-	TGTGCCAGTAGGGAGGGGGGGGAGCAGTTCTTC	CASREGGEQFF
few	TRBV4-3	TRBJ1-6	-	TGCGCCAGCAGCCAAGTTGAGTTTTCACCCCTCCACTTT	CASSQVEFSPLHF
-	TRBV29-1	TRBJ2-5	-	TGCAGCGTTCTGTTCCAAGAGACCCAGTACTTC	CSVLFQETQYF
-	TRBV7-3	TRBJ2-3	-	TGTGCCAGCAGCTTAGGGAGTTTGGATACGCAGTATTTT	CASSLGSLDTQYF
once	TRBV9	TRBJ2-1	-	TGTGCCAGCAGTGTAGGGTTATTGGGACAATACAATGAGCAGTTCTTC	CASSVGLLGQYNEQFF
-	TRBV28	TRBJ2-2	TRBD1	TGTGCCAGCAGTCTCGACAGGGCCGGGGAGCTGTTTTTT	CASSLDRAGELFF
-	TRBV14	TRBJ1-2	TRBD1	TGTGCCAGCAGCCAAGTGGGCAGGGGGATTGGAATTAACTATGGCTACACCTTC	CASSQVGRGIGINYGYTF
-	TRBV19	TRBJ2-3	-	TGTGCCAGTACGGGGGAGGATACGCAGTATTTT	CASTGEDTQYF
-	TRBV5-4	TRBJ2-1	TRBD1	TGTGCCAGCAGCTCGGACAGGCGGGATGAGCAGTTCTTC	CASSSDRRDEQFF
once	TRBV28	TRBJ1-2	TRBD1	TGTGCCAGCAGTTCCGGGACAGGGAGCTATGGCTACACCTTC	CASSSGTGSYGYTF
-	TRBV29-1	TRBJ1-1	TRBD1	TGCAGCGCTTCCACAGGGGACGACACTGAAGCTTTCTTT	CSASTGDDTEAFF
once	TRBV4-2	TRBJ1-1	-	TGTGCCAGCAGCCAAGGGGGGGGGCCTGGCACTGAAGCTTTCTTT	CASSQGGGPGTEAFF
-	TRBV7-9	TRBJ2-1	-	TGTGCCAGCAGCATGAGCTCCTACAATGAGCAGTTCTTC	CASSMSSYNEQFF
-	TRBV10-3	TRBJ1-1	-	TGTGCCATCAAGCAGGACGGGATGAACACTGAAGCTTTCTTT	CAIKQDGMNTEAFF
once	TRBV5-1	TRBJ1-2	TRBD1	TGCGCCAGCAGCGGTCCCGGGACAGGGGACGGTGGCTACACCTTC	CASSGPGTGDGGYTF
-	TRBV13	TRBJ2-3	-	TGTGCCAGCGCGAACACAGGGTACACAGATACGCAGTATTTT	CASANTGYTDTQYF
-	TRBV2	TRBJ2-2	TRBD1	TGTGCCAGCACCAGGGACAGGGTCTCAAGCACCGGGGAGCTGTTTTTT	CASTRDRVSSTGELFF
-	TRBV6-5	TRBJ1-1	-	TGTGCCAGTCACAGGGACATTGGGACTGAAGCTTTCTTT	CASHRDIGTEAFF
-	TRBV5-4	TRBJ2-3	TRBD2	TGTGCCAGCAACCCTAGCGGGCAAGGGACAGATACGCAGTATTTT	CASNPSGQGTDTQYF
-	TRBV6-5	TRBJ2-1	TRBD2	TGTGCCAGCAGTCTCGGGACTAGCGACAATGAGCAGTTCTTC	CASSLGTSDNEQFF
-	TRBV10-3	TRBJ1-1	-	TGTGCCACTCTTTCCCGAGACAAAGCTTTCTTT	CATLSRDKAFF
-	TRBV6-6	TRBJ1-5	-	TGTGCCAGCAGTCCAGACGTCGCGGGCAATCAGCCCCAGCATTTT	CASSPDVAGNQPQHF
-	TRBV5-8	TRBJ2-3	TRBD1	TGTGCCAGCAGCTTGGGGACAGGGGGCCAAGATACGCAGTATTTT	CASSLGTGGQDTQYF
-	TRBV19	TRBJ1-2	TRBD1	TGTGCCAGTAGTACCCCGGGACAGGGGGCGCATGGCTACACCTTC	CASSTPGQGAHGYTF
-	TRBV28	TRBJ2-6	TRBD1	TGTGCCAGCAGTTTAGACAGGGCTGGGGCCAACGTCCTGACTTTC	CASSLDRAGANVLTF
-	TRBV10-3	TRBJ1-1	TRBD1	TGTGCCATCATGCCGACAGGGGACGTTACTGAAGCTTTCTTT	CAIMPTGDVTEAFF
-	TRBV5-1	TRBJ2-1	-	TGCGCCAGCAGCTTGGTTGAGGGTAACTATGAGCAGTTCTTC	CASSLVEGNYEQFF
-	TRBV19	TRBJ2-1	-	TGTGCCAGTAAACTTAGAGGGAGCACGGGAAATGAGCAGTTCTTC	CASKLRGSTGNEQFF
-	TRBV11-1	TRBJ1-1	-	TGTGCCAGCAGCACACGGGTCGGTGGGGAAGCTTTCTTT	CASSTRVGGEAFF
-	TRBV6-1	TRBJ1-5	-	TGTGCCAGCAGTGAAGCGGGCCTAAATCAGCCCCAGCATTTT	CASSEAGLNQPQHF
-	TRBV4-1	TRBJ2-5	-	TGCGCCAGCAGCCCAAACCCCCAGCGGTACCAAGAGACCCAGTACTTC	CASSPNPQRYQETQYF
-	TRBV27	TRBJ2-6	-	TGTGCCAGCAGTTTATCTCTCTCTGGGGCCAACGTCCTGACTTTC	CASSLSLSGANVLTF
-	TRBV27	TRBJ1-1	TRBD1	TGTGCCAGCAGTTACCGGACAGGGGAGGATGGTGAAGCTTTCTTT	CASSYRTGEDGEAFF
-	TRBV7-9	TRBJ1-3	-	TGTGCCAGCACCGCCGGACAGATCTCTGGAAACACCATATATTTT	CASTAGQISGNTIYF
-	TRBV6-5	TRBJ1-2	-	TGTGCCGGACGTGCCGGACCGGGGGATGGCTACACCTTC	CAGRAGPGDGYTF
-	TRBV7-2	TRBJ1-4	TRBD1	TGTGCCAGCAGCCCCGCGACAGGGAATGAAAAACTGTTTTTT	CASSPATGNEKLFF
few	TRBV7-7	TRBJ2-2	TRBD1	TGTGCCAGCAGCTCCTACAGGGGGCCCGGGGAGCTGTTTTTT	CASSSYRGPGELFF
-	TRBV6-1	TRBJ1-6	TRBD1	TGTGCCAGCAGTGACGGGACAGCGAATTCACCCCTCCACTTT	CASSDGTANSPLHF
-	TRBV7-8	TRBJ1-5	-	TGTGCCAGCAGCTTAGGGAGGGGAAGCAATCAGCCCCAGCATTTT	CASSLGRGSNQPQHF
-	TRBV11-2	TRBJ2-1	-	TGTGCCAGCAGCCCGGAGGAGGGGCGTAGTGAGCAGTTCTTC	CASSPEEGRSEQFF
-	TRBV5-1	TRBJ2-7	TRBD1	TGCGCCAGCAACCCGACAGGGACCTACGAGCAGTACTTC	CASNPTGTYEQYF
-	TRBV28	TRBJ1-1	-	TGTGCCAGCAGTTTAGAACAGGTAGCTTTCTTT	CASSLEQVAFF
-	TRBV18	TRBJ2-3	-	TGTGCCAGCTCACCACCCCAGCGGGTTCGTATAGATACGCAGTATTTT	CASSPPQRVRIDTQYF
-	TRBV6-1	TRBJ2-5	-	TGTGCCAGCAGCTTTAGCGGAGGGGAGACCCAGTACTTC	CASSFSGGETQYF
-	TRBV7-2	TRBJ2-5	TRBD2	TGTGCCAGCAGCTTGATGGCTAGCGGGGGGATCCAAGAGACCCAGTACTTC	CASSLMASGGIQETQYF
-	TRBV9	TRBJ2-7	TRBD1	TGTGCCAGCAGCTCTGGACAGGGGGTCACCTACGAGCAGTACTTC	CASSSGQGVTYEQYF
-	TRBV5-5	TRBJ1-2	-	TGTGCCAGCAGCTCCCGGGTCCGGGAGTCCTATGGCTACACCTTC	CASSSRVRESYGYTF
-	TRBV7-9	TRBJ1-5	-	TGTGCCAGCAGCTCGGGAGCTCAGCCCCAGCATTTT	CASSSGAQPQHF
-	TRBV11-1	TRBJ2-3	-	TGTGCCAGCAGCTTGATCGGGGGAAACACAGATACGCAGTATTTT	CASSLIGGNTDTQYF
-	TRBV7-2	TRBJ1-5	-	TGTGCCAGCAGCCGCGGAGGGGATCAGCCCCAGCATTTT	CASSRGGDQPQHF
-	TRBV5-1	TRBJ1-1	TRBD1	TGCGCCAGCAGCGTTAGACAGGGTTCGAACACTGAAGCTTTCTTT	CASSVRQGSNTEAFF
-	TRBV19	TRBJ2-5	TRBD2	TGTGCCAGTTCTAGCGGCATGGGGGGGAAGACCCAGTACTTC	CASSSGMGGKTQYF
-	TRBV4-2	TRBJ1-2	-	TGTGCCAGCAGCCAAGATCGGGGGGCAGCGTATGGCTACACCTTC	CASSQDRGAAYGYTF
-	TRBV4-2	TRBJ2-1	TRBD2	TGTGCCAGCAGCCACGCTAGCGGAAACTACAATGAGCAGTTCTTC	CASSHASGNYNEQFF